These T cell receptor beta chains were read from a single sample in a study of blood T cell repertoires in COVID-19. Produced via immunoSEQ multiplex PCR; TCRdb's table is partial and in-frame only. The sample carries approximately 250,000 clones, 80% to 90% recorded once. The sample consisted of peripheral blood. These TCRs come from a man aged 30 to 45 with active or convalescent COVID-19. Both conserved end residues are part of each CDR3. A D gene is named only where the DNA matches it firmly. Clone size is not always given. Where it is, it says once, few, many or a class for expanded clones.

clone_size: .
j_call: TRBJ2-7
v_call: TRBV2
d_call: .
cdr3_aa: CASSSGRTYEQYF
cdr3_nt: TGTGCCAGCAGTAGTGGCCGAACCTACGAGCAGTACTTC

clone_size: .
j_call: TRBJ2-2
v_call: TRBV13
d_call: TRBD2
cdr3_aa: CASSLGGGSGELFF
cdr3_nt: TGTGCCAGCAGCTTAGGCGGGGGGTCCGGGGAGCTGTTTTTT

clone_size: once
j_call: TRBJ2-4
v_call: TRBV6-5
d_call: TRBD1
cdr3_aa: CASIIPGQGNIQYF
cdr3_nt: TGTGCCAGCATTATACCGGGACAGGGAAACATTCAGTACTTC

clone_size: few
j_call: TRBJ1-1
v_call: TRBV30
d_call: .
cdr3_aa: CAWSDIGFSEAFF
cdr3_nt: TGTGCCTGGAGCGACATCGGATTTTCTGAAGCTTTCTTT

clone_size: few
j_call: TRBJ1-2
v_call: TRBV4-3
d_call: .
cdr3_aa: CASSQDGQGGDYGYTF
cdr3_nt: TGCGCCAGCAGCCAAGATGGGCAGGGCGGGGACTATGGCTACACCTTC

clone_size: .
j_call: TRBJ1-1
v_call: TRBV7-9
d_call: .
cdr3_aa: CASRSGTSLSNTEAFF
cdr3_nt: TGTGCCAGCAGGTCGGGGACAAGTCTCTCGAACACTGAAGCTTTCTTT

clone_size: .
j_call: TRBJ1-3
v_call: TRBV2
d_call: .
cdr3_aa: CASTKGAGPNTIYF
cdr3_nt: TGTGCCAGCACCAAGGGCGCAGGGCCAAACACCATATATTTT

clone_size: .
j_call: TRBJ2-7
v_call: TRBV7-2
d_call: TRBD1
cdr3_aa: CASREGQSSYEQYF
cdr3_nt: TGTGCCAGCAGAGAGGGACAGAGCTCCTACGAGCAGTACTTC

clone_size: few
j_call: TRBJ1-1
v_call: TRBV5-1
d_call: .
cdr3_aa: CASNPGGNTEAFF
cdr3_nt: TGCGCCAGCAACCCTGGAGGGAACACTGAAGCTTTCTTT

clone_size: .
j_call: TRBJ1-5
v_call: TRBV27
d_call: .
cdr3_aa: CASWNGGSNQPQHF
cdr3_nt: TGTGCCAGCTGGAACGGCGGGTCCAATCAGCCCCAGCATTTT

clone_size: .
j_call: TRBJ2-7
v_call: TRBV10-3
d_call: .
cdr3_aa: CAISESGSHEQYF
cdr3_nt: TGTGCCATCAGTGAGTCTGGTAGCCACGAGCAGTACTTC